Given below is one T cell receptor (beta chain) in context. The data are from a study of blood T cell repertoires in COVID-19. This CDR3 has 14 amino acids. V was shortened by 7 bases and J by 1 base, with 13 bases between the two germline ends. CDR1 and CDR2 from the germline V gene are SQVTM and ANQGSEA. Sequencing was performed with immunoSEQ multiplex PCR; in TCRdb, only in-frame clones are kept and a portion is missing. Of more than 200,000 clones listed, approximately 86% are singletons. The chain recombines TRBV29-1 with TRBJ1-4; TRBD1 might be the D (6 bases). This sequence originates from a woman aged 55 to 70 with COVID-19, enrolled during active disease. Sequenced material: peripheral blood. The CDR3 DNA reads TGCAGCGCTCGGGGGGGCCGAACTAATGAAAAACTGTTTTTT. Protein product: CSARGGRTNEKLFF.